Each of the 8 T cell receptor beta chains below was sequenced from the same sample in a study of blood T cells in healthy people across ages (dated by TCRdb to about 2015). Library prep was done by 5' RACE. The instrument was an Illumina HiSeq 2500. A second roughly 6 to 12 cycle PCR used a sample-barcoded 5' primer and a J-beta primer mix. The public reads were reprocessed in TCRdb via fastp at Q25 and MiXCR, keeping in-frame beta chains. Records with the same CDR3 protein are collapsed into one entry carrying the most frequent genes and DNA. This sample holds around 870,000 distinct CDR3 sequences; under 35% were observed only once. The top ten hold 17% of the sample. Sequencing was performed on blood. The origin of the receptors is a woman at least 80 years old in good health.

Of note for this clonotype: At one end, the junction sequence differs from germline, possibly due to a read error. V is TRBV5-1 and J is TRBJ2-2, with a tentative D call TRBD1 (6 bases). From germline, CDR1 is SGHRS and CDR2 YFSETQ. The CDR3 sequence is 14 residues long. CDR3 residues: CDSSLGQNTGELFF. The CDR3, as DNA: TGCGACAGCAGCTTGGGACAGAACACCGGGGAGCTGTTTTTT.

This clonotype was detected many times. The rearrangement uses TRBV12-3 or TRBV12-4 and TRBJ2-1; no reliable D call. The CDR3 is 10 residues long. The V gene lost 6 bases and the J gene lost 7 bases, with 4 bases spanning the gap. CDR3 protein: CASSPNEQFF. The CDR3 DNA reads as TGTGCCAGCAGCCCGAATGAGCAGTTCTTC.

This clonotype was observed a handful of times. This may come from a read error, since a much larger clone is one base off. V and J are TRBV12-3 or TRBV12-4 and TRBJ2-7, with D maybe TRBD2 (6 bases). The CDR3 totals 15 residues. Trimming removed 0 bases at V and 4 bases at J, with 13 bases between. The CDR3 nucleotides read TGTGCCAGCAGTTTAGCGGGACGGGGGTTTTACGAGCAGTACTTC. Protein: CASSLAGRGFYEQYF.

This clonotype was seen a handful of times. A much bigger clone sits one base away, suggesting this may be a read error. The chain combines TRBV6-5 with TRBJ2-7; no reliable D call. The J call may be incorrect, as the DNA end agrees better with TRBJ2-5. The CDR3 is made up of 12 amino acids. Germline CDR1 and CDR2: MNHEY and SVGAGI. CDR3 sequence reads: CASRKNGETQYF. In DNA, the CDR3 is TGTGCCAGCAGGAAGAACGGAGAGACCCAGTACTTC.

Notes on this clonotype: The junction departs from the called germline gene at one end, perhaps through a read error. The chain has TRBV19 and TRBJ1-1; D perhaps matches TRBD1 (6 bases). The length of the CDR3 is 13 residues. The germline gives CDR1 LNHDA, CDR2 SQIVND (reference sequence). The CDR3 DNA follows: TGTGCCAGTAGTATAGAACGGGACACTGAAGTTTTCTTT. This gives the protein CASSIERDTEVFF.

J is TRBJ2-2 and V is TRBV12-3 or TRBV12-4; D may be TRBD1 or TRBD2 (5 bases each). V dropped 3 bases and J dropped 3 bases, with 8 bases sitting between them. This CDR3 comprises 14 residues. CDR3 nucleotide sequence: TGTGCCAGCAGTTTTGGGGGATACACCGGGGAGCTGTTTTTT. Translating gives CASSFGGYTGELFF.

The genes are TRBV12-3 or TRBV12-4 and TRBJ1-5; TRBD1 aligns across 7 bases. V gave up 2 bases and J gave up 4 bases; unmatched junction bases: 5. The CDR3 runs 15 residues. The chain's CDR3 is CASSLRQGVNQPQHF. CDR3 DNA sequence: TGTGCCAGCAGTTTAAGGCAGGGGGTAAATCAGCCCCAGCATTTT.

This clonotype occurred a few times. A clone one base away is much larger, so this may be a read error. This rearrangement joins TRBV15 to TRBJ2-1; unclear D gene. The end of the DNA aligns better with TRBJ2-7, so the J call may be wrong. Germline CDR1 reads LNHNV; CDR2 reads YYDKDF (reference sequence). CDR3 length: 15 amino acids. CDR3 sequence (DNA): TGTGCCACCGCTCGCAAGAGGAACTCCTACAATGAGCAGTACTTC. Protein: CATARKRNSYNEQYF.